This T cell receptor beta chain is drawn from a study of T-cell memory formation after mild COVID-19. General study results and limits: Nothing confirmed that second-wave clones peaking on day 37 were specific for SARS-CoV-2. Clones that got smaller from day 15 to 85 had even CD4/CD8, while clones growing later tipped toward CD4+. The main location of contracting CD4+ clones was CM and EM, and that of contracting CD8+ clones was EMRA.

MiXCR, applied by TCRdb to the 5' RACE reads, yields one record per CDR3 protein. Here the sample spans 150,000 to 200,000 distinct CDR3 sequences, about 9.9% being singletons. The J segment lost 10 bases and the V segment lost 7 bases, leaving 8 bases of the junction unmatched. The CDR3 is 14 residues long. The V gene's germline CDR1 is MNHEY and CDR2 SVGAGI. As to this clonotype: Its antigen is unknown.

The source is a young man who had mild COVID-19 (a few samples of this study predate the infection). Cell type and time point are not known. J is TRBJ1-6 and V is TRBV6-5, with 9 bases lining up with TRBD1. The sequenced material came from PBMCs or a T cell subset sorted from them (not recorded which). CDR3: CASNRGQGHSPLHF. The CDR3 coding sequence is TGTGCCAGCAATAGAGGACAGGGGCACTCACCCCTCCACTTT.